A selection of T cell receptor beta chains follows, all from one sample in a study of T cells in Graves' hyperthyroidism and ophthalmopathy. One entry per CDR3 protein, called by TCRdb with MiXCR from the multiplex PCR reads. This sample yields approximately 690,000 distinct CDR3 sequences, of which roughly 15% are seen a single time; around an eighth belongs to the top ten. Sequencing was done on a sample of blood. The receptors originated from a woman in her forties or fifties with Graves' ophthalmopathy. Each CDR3 is given with its conserved first and last residue. The D gene is left open where the match is weak. Clone size appears in some rows only: once, few, many, or a class for an expanded clone.

d_call	v_call	j_call	clone_size	cdr3_nt	cdr3_aa
.	TRBV28	TRBJ1-6	many	TGTGCCAGCACCCAGAATTCACCCCTCCACTTT	CASTQNSPLHF
TRBD1	TRBV6-1	TRBJ2-7	.	TGTGCCAGCAGTCGGACAGGGGTCCACGAGCAGTACTTC	CASSRTGVHEQYF
TRBD2	TRBV14	TRBJ2-7	many	TGTGCCAGCAGCCAAACGTATGGTAGCGGGACCAGCTCCTACGAGCAGTACTTC	CASSQTYGSGTSSYEQYF
TRBD1	TRBV27	TRBJ1-2	.	TGTGCCAGCAGCAAAGCTCGACAGGGGATCTATGGCTACACCTTC	CASSKARQGIYGYTF
TRBD1	TRBV12-5	TRBJ2-1	many	TGTGCTAGTGGTTTGGCGAGACAGGGGAAATGGGATGAGCAGTTCTTC	CASGLARQGKWDEQFF
.	TRBV7-9	TRBJ2-7	.	TGTGCCATCCACTCGGATAGGGGCTCTTACGAGCAGTACTTC	CAIHSDRGSYEQYF
.	TRBV7-3	TRBJ2-1	.	TGTGCCAGCAGCCCCCGTCCGGACGGGAATGAGCAGTTCTTC	CASSPRPDGNEQFF
.	TRBV5-1	TRBJ2-5	.	TGCGCCAGCAGCTTGCGACACCCCCAAGAGACCCAGTACTTC	CASSLRHPQETQYF
.	TRBV9	TRBJ1-2	many	TGTGCCAGCAGCGTAGCTACGGGGATATCTTCTGGTGGCTACACCTTC	CASSVATGISSGGYTF
TRBD1	TRBV27	TRBJ1-1	many	TGTGCCAGCAGTTCCCGGGACAGAAACACTGAAGCTTTCTTT	CASSSRDRNTEAFF
TRBD1	TRBV5-1	TRBJ1-1	.	TGCGCCAGCAGCTTGGATGGACAGGGGGGCACTGAAGCTTTCTTT	CASSLDGQGGTEAFF
.	TRBV7-9	TRBJ1-2	many	TGTGCCAGCAGCCCTACGGCCTTATTCTATGGCTACACCTTC	CASSPTALFYGYTF
TRBD1	TRBV9	TRBJ2-1	few	TGTGCCAGCGGGGGACAGTCCTACAATGAGCAGTTCTTC	CASGGQSYNEQFF
.	TRBV12-3/TRBV12-4	TRBJ2-3	.	TGTGCCAGCAAGAGACGCACAGATACGCAGTATTTT	CASKRRTDTQYF
TRBD2	TRBV6-2/TRBV6-3	TRBJ2-2	many	TGTGCCAGCATCGGCGGGACTAGCGGGAGATGGCACACCGGGGAGCTGTTTTTT	CASIGGTSGRWHTGELFF
.	TRBV19	TRBJ1-1	.	TGTGCCAGTAGTGTTGAACACCGGCCTGTAGCTTTCTTT	CASSVEHRPVAFF
TRBD1	TRBV12-3/TRBV12-4	TRBJ2-7	many	TGTGCCAGCAGTTTAGCGAGGACAGGGGGAACCTACGAGCAGTACTTC	CASSLARTGGTYEQYF
.	TRBV14	TRBJ2-1	.	TGTGCCAGCAGCCAGCAGATTGTCACGAATGAGCAGTTCTTC	CASSQQIVTNEQFF
.	TRBV7-2	TRBJ2-3	many	TGTGCCAGCAGCTTAAAGTTGGGGGGTAGGGCAGATACGCAGTATTTT	CASSLKLGGRADTQYF
.	TRBV6-1	TRBJ2-3	few	TGTGCCAGCAGTAATAGTACAGATACGCAGTATTTT	CASSNSTDTQYF
.	TRBV20-1	TRBJ1-4	few	TGCAGTGCAGTTGAGAGGGCAACTAATGAAAAACTGTTTTTT	CSAVERATNEKLFF
TRBD1	TRBV6-2/TRBV6-3	TRBJ1-5	many	TGTGCCAGCAGTTACAGGGGGCGCGGGGTTGGCAATCAGCCCCAGCATTTT	CASSYRGRGVGNQPQHF
TRBD1	TRBV5-6	TRBJ2-1	many	TGTGCCAGCAGCCCCCGGGACAGGGTCGCCAATGAGCAGTTCTTC	CASSPRDRVANEQFF
TRBD2	TRBV7-8	TRBJ2-2	many	TGTGCCAGCAGCGCGGGACTAGCGGGTACCGGGGAGCTGTTTTTT	CASSAGLAGTGELFF
.	TRBV9	TRBJ2-3	.	TGTGCCAGCAGCGTAGTTGACGGCGGAATCACAGATACGCAGTATTTT	CASSVVDGGITDTQYF
.	TRBV7-6	TRBJ1-5	many	TGTGCCAGCAGCTTAGATGCCGGAGGGCAGCGTGGGCCCCAGCATTTT	CASSLDAGGQRGPQHF
TRBD1	TRBV20-1	TRBJ1-2	few	TGCAGTGCTCCAGACAGGGGGAATACTAACTATGGCTACACCTTC	CSAPDRGNTNYGYTF
TRBD2	TRBV7-2	TRBJ2-4	many	TGTGCCAGCAGCATTAGCGGGAGAGGAAACATTCAGTACTTC	CASSISGRGNIQYF
TRBD2	TRBV20-1	TRBJ2-3	many	TGCAGTGGAGTAGTGGCTAGCGGGTTTCGCACAGATACGCAGTATTTT	CSGVVASGFRTDTQYF
.	TRBV20-1	TRBJ1-2	many	TGCAGTGCTAGGACACACAGCTACGAGGTATATGGCTACACCTTC	CSARTHSYEVYGYTF
.	TRBV19	TRBJ1-4	many	TGTGCCAGTAGTATAGGTGGCGCCGAGCGCGAAAAACTGTTTTTT	CASSIGGAEREKLFF
.	TRBV28	TRBJ2-2	many	TGTGCCAGCAAGGGGTTTCGAGGCGGGGAGCTGTTTTTT	CASKGFRGGELFF
TRBD1	TRBV29-1	TRBJ1-4	many	TGCAGCGGGTGCACGACAGGGAGAGATGAAAAACTGTTTTTT	CSGCTTGRDEKLFF
TRBD2	TRBV7-9	TRBJ2-1	few	TGTGCCAGCAGCGTTCCGGGACTAGCGAAGCCTCCAATTATTTCCTACAATGAGCAGTTCTTC	CASSVPGLAKPPIISYNEQFF
TRBD2	TRBV5-1	TRBJ2-7	.	TGCGCCAGCAGGCCCGGGACTAGCGGGAAGGTCTACAATGAGCAGTACTTC	CASRPGTSGKVYNEQYF
.	TRBV27	TRBJ1-2	few	TGTGCCAGCAGTAAACGGGGGGTCCGTGGCTACACCTTC	CASSKRGVRGYTF
TRBD1	TRBV9	TRBJ2-2	.	TGTGCCAGCAGCGTAGGGGACAGGGACCTGGGCAGGGAGCTGTTTTTT	CASSVGDRDLGRELFF
.	TRBV12-5	TRBJ1-2	few	TGTGCTAGTGATTTCGGGACAAACTATGGCTACACCTTC	CASDFGTNYGYTF
.	TRBV5-1	TRBJ2-4	few	TGCGCCAGCAGCCCGGAGCTCGGGAACATTCAGTACTTC	CASSPELGNIQYF
.	TRBV19	TRBJ1-4	.	TGTGCCAGTAGTTACACCACTAATGAAAAACTGTTTTTT	CASSYTTNEKLFF
TRBD2	TRBV6-5	TRBJ2-2	.	TGTGCCAGCAGTTATTCAGCGGGAGGGCCGGACACCGGGGAGCTGTTTTTT	CASSYSAGGPDTGELFF
.	TRBV4-2	TRBJ2-1	.	TGTGCCAGCAGCCAGGGGCTCTCCTACGAGCAGTTCTTC	CASSQGLSYEQFF
.	TRBV27	TRBJ1-5	many	TGTGCCAGCAGTTTAACCCCCAATAGCAATCAGCCCCAGCATTTT	CASSLTPNSNQPQHF
.	TRBV9	TRBJ2-3	.	TGTGCCAGCAGCGTAGGTAGTAGCACCGCAGATACGCAGTATTTT	CASSVGSSTADTQYF
.	TRBV6-1	TRBJ2-3	.	TGTGCCAGCAGTTGGTTCGAGGATGCAGATACGCAGTATTTT	CASSWFEDADTQYF
TRBD2	TRBV20-1	TRBJ2-7	many	TGCAGTGCTAGGGACCTGAAGACTAGCGGGAGGGATCGGTACGAGCAGTACTTC	CSARDLKTSGRDRYEQYF